The clone carrying this T cell receptor beta chain was seen at least ten times. Its matching antigen is unknown. The entry originates in a study of T cell responses to AZD1222 COVID-19 vaccine. Study-wide findings and caveats: Dominant at 160-218 and 743-854, vaccine-associated CD4 TCRs also spanned spike. Compared with day 0, the breadth and depth of the Spike-specific TCR repertoire rose significantly after two doses of AZD1222. Among those given AZD1222, only 6 or 7 were seropositive at baseline.

The data were produced by immunoSEQ multiplex PCR, yet TCRdb's version contains in-frame clones alone and is incomplete. The data contain fewer than 80,000 clones, 75% to 85% of them singletons. The receptor was isolated from an adult in good health. The source material was peripheral blood, sampled on day 0 of MenACWY control vaccination.

The CDR3 protein is CASSLEASHGETQYF. The CDR3 coding sequence is TGCGCCAGCAGCTTGGAGGCTAGCCATGGGGAGACCCAGTACTTC. The V call is TRBV5-1, the J call TRBJ2-5; D possibly corresponds to TRBD2 (5 bases). CDR1 is SGHRS, CDR2 YFSETQ, per germline. Deletions cut 0 bases from V and 5 bases from J, with 14 bases between. The CDR3 runs to 15 residues. The full variable domain, completed using reference TRBV5-1 and TRBJ2-5, is KAGVTQTPRYLIKTRGQQVTLSCSPISGHRSVSWYQQTPGQGLQFLFEYFSETQRNKGNFPGRFSGRQFSNSRSEMNVSTLELGDSALYLCASSLEASHGETQYFGPGTRLLVL.